The 27 T cell receptor beta chains below all came from one sample that was sequenced in a study of cytomegalovirus exposure and HLA in healthy donors. Primers included in the PCR were 60 Vbeta and 13 Jbeta primers. TCRdb's table, derived via immunoSEQ multiplex PCR, lists solely in-frame clones and lacks some. The data show 130,000 or so clones, 70% to 85% seen once. Source material: PBMCs. All receptors come from a woman between 35 and 50 years old in good health and CMV-seronegative.

This clone was detected only a few times. The same CDR3 can be traced to other DNA sequences in this sample. The chain is built from TRBV5-4 and TRBJ2-6; 7 bases map to TRBD1. Germline V gene sequence: CDR1 SGHNT, CDR2 YYREEE (reference sequence). The CDR3 length is 15 residues. J was trimmed by 1 base and V by 3 bases; bases with no gene match: 1. The CDR3 sequence is CASSYRGSGANVLTF. For the CDR3, the DNA is TGTGCCAGCAGCTACAGGGGTTCTGGGGCCAACGTCCTGACTTTC.

This clone was detected once. The chain has TRBV18 and TRBJ2-5, with D maybe TRBD2 (6 bases). V was clipped by 3 bases and J by 4 bases, with 9 bases between them. CDR1 KGHSH and CDR2 LQKENI come from the germline V gene. CDR3 size: 13 residues. The CDR3, as DNA: TGTGCCAGCTCACCGGGAGGCACAGAGACCCAGTACTTC. This translates into CASSPGGTETQYF. Based on the CDR3 plus reference TRBV18 and TRBJ2-5, the full variable domain is NAGVMQNPRHLVRRRGQEARLRCSPMKGHSHVYWYRQLPEEGLKFMVYLQKENIIDESGMPKERFSAEFPKEGPSILRIQQVVRGDSAAYFCASSPGGTETQYFGPGTRLLVL.

This chain connects TRBV7-2 to TRBJ2-7; no firm D call. This CDR3 is built from 13 residues. Germline assignment: CDR1 SGHTA and CDR2 FQGNSA. V shed 4 bases and J shed 0 bases, with 7 bases lying between them. As DNA, the CDR3 is TGTGCCAGCAGCTCCCCTAGCTCCTACGAGCAGTACTTC. It codes for CASSSPSSYEQYF.

This clone occurred a few times. This chain connects TRBV7-9 to TRBJ2-3, with 12 bases lining up with TRBD1. Unmatched junction bases numbered 5, after V lost 5 bases and J lost 5 bases. The CDR3 totals 15 residues. The germline gives CDR1 SEHNR, CDR2 FQNEAQ (reference sequence). The CDR3 reads CASSPGQGAGDTQYF. The CDR3 DNA sequence: TGTGCCAGCAGCCCGGGACAGGGGGCTGGAGATACGCAGTATTTT.

The rearrangement uses TRBV7-3 and TRBJ2-2; maybe TRBD2 (6 bases). CDR3 length: 17 amino acids. Trimming pared 2 bases from V and 0 bases from J, leaving 13 bases between. The V gene's germline CDR1 is SGHTA and CDR2 FQGTGA. CDR3 bases: TGTGCCAGCAGCTTACTGGTAGCGGCAACGAACACCGGGGAGCTGTTTTTT. As protein: CASSLLVAATNTGELFF.

There are a few counts of this clone. J is TRBJ1-1 and V is TRBV2; D is perhaps TRBD1 (6 bases). The V end was cut by 11 bases, the J end by 1 base, with 8 bases between. Germline lookup yields CDR1 SNHLY and CDR2 FYNNEI. This CDR3 region has 11 residues. CDR3 in DNA: TGTGCCGTACAGGGGAACACTGAAGCTTTCTTT. Residues: CAVQGNTEAFF.

The chain links TRBV7-9 to TRBJ2-7; 8 nucleotides match TRBD1. Trimming removed 6 bases from V and 6 bases from J; junction bases left unmatched: 7. There are 13 residues in the CDR3. Germline V gene data show CDR1 as SEHNR and CDR2 as FQNEAQ (reference sequence). CDR3 nucleotides: TGTGCCAGCAGAACAGGGGGTCCGGGCGAGCAGTACTTC. As protein: CASRTGGPGEQYF.

In the case of this clone: The sample has other DNA sequences that encode this CDR3 too. The chain links TRBV7-2 to TRBJ2-1, with 9 bases that match TRBD2. V shed 1 base, J shed 4 bases, and the junction held 2 bases outside the gene matches. CDR1 is SGHTA and CDR2 is FQGNSA in the germline V gene. The CDR3 extends over 15 amino acids. The CDR3: CASSLGLAGYNEQFF. CDR3 nucleotide sequence: TGTGCCAGCAGCTTAGGGCTAGCGGGGTACAATGAGCAGTTCTTC.

The rearrangement links TRBV19 to TRBJ1-5, with TRBD1 identical over 7 bases. The junction had 8 bases not matched to a gene; V was cut back by 6 bases and J by 6 bases. The CDR3 length is 14 residues. CDR1 and CDR2 (germline): LNHDA, SQIVND (reference sequence). The CDR3 sequence is CASSDRVRGQPQHF. The CDR3 bases are TGTGCCAGTAGCGACAGGGTTAGGGGTCAGCCCCAGCATTTT.

The chain carries TRBV28 and TRBJ1-2; no reliable D call. CDR1 is MDHEN and CDR2 is SYDVKM in the germline V gene. The length of the CDR3 is 13 residues. V dropped 3 bases and J dropped 4 bases, with 9 bases sitting between them. The DNA of the CDR3 is TGTGCCAGCAGTTTGGAGTACCTCTATGGCTACACCTTC. This codes for CASSLEYLYGYTF.

The chain is built from TRBV6-5 and TRBJ1-5; D gene unclear. The germline gives CDR1 MNHEY, CDR2 SVGAGI. The CDR3 has 15 residues. V lost 5 bases and J lost 4, with 15 bases in between. CDR3 DNA sequence: TGTGCCAGCAGTGGCAGGTCCGGAGGGAATCAGCCCCAGCATTTT. As protein: CASSGRSGGNQPQHF.

This clone was counted only a few times. The chain joins TRBV9 to TRBJ1-1, with D maybe TRBD1 (5 bases). Germline V CDR1 and CDR2: SGDLS, YYNGEE. V shed 0 bases and J shed 6 bases, with 9 bases lying between them. This CDR3 has 13 residues. CDR3 coding DNA: TGTGCCAGCAGCGTAGAGGCAGGGCCTGAAGCTTTCTTT. It translates to CASSVEAGPEAFF.

The V and J genes are TRBV5-1 and TRBJ2-5; tentative D call: TRBD1 (5 bases). The CDR3 has 15 residues. V lost 4 bases, J lost 7 bases, and 20 bases lay in between. Per germline, CDR1 SGHRS and CDR2 YFSETQ. The CDR3, as DNA: TGCGCCAGCAGCACAGGTCAAGTTGGTCTTTGGACCCAGTACTTC. It yields the protein CASSTGQVGLWTQYF.

This chain joins TRBV7-9 and TRBJ2-7; D unclear. Per germline, CDR1 SEHNR and CDR2 FQNEAQ (reference sequence). The CDR3 runs to 12 residues. V was trimmed by 0 bases and J by 7 bases, leaving 7 bases between them. Here the CDR3 reads CASSLAWREQYF. CDR3 coding DNA: TGTGCCAGCAGCTTAGCCTGGCGGGAGCAGTACTTC.

The genes are TRBV5-4 and TRBJ2-3; TRBD2 aligns across 10 bases. The CDR3 totals 16 residues. Trimming at V came to 4 bases and at J to 4 bases, leaving 9 bases not matched to a gene. CDR1 SGHNT and CDR2 YYREEE come from the germline V gene (reference sequence). CDR3 DNA: TGTGCCAGCAGCATACCTAGCGGGAGTTGGTCAGATACGCAGTATTTT. It codes for CASSIPSGSWSDTQYF.

V and J are TRBV11-2 and TRBJ1-2; 9 positions agree with TRBD1. J gave up 3 bases and V 2 bases, and 13 bases lay outside the gene matches. The germline gives CDR1 SGHAT, CDR2 FQNNGV. The CDR3 runs to 18 residues. Here the CDR3 DNA reads TGTGCCAGCAGCTTACGCGACCTCACGGGACAGGGCTACTATGGCTACACCTTC. This sequence encodes CASSLRDLTGQGYYGYTF. Using reference TRBV11-2 and TRBJ1-2 for the parts outside the CDR3, the full variable domain is EAGVAQSPRYKIIEKRQSVAFWCNPISGHATLYWYQQILGQGPKLLIQFQNNGVVDDSQLPKDRFSAERLKGVDSTLKIQPAKLEDSAVYLCASSLRDLTGQGYYGYTFGSGTRLTVV.

The chain links TRBV27 to TRBJ1-3; D not resolved. V was trimmed by 2 bases and J by 0 bases, leaving 8 bases between them. Germline lookup yields CDR1 MNHEY and CDR2 SMNVEV (reference sequence). The CDR3 runs to 15 residues. This CDR3 reads CASSLHGVSGNTIYF. The DNA of the CDR3 is TGTGCCAGCAGTTTACACGGGGTCTCTGGAAACACCATATATTTT.

The J gene is TRBJ2-5, the V gene TRBV2; D gene uncertain. The J call may be mistaken, given a closer DNA end match to TRBJ2-7. The CDR3 has 13 amino acids. Germline CDR1 SNHLY, CDR2 FYNNEI. The CDR3 sequence: CASRIRSSYEQYF. CDR3 bases: TGTGCCAGCAGAATAAGGAGCTCCTACGAGCAGTACTTC.

The V call is TRBV18, the J call TRBJ2-7; D is possibly TRBD2 (5 bases). The V gene's germline CDR1 is KGHSH and CDR2 LQKENI. V gave up 2 bases and J gave up 3 bases, with 5 bases separating them. CDR3 size: 12 residues. CDR3 region: CASSPAGYEQYF. The CDR3 bases are TGTGCCAGCTCACCAGCGGGCTACGAGCAGTACTTC.

V and J are TRBV4-3 and TRBJ2-2; 11 bases line up with TRBD1. The CDR3 is 17 amino acids. The J segment lost 5 bases and the V segment lost 0 bases, leaving 5 bases of the junction unmatched. CDR1 and CDR2 from the germline V gene are LGHNA and YSLEER. The DNA of the CDR3 is TGCGCCAGCAGCCAAGATTCGGGACAGGGGGTAACCGGGGAGCTGTTTTTT. Translated, it gives CASSQDSGQGVTGELFF.

J is TRBJ2-1 and V is TRBV6-4, with D possibly TRBD2 on 7 matching bases. Trimming removed 5 bases from V and 4 bases from J, with 9 bases in between. CDR1 and CDR2 (germline): MRHNA, SNTAGT. The CDR3 is made up of 13 amino acids. The CDR3: CASSRGGYNEQFF. In DNA, the CDR3 is TGTGCCAGCAGTAGGGGGGGTTACAATGAGCAGTTCTTC.

J is TRBJ2-1 and V is TRBV6-5; 7 bases fit TRBD2. CDR1 and CDR2 from the germline V gene are MNHEY and SVGAGI. This CDR3 spans 16 amino acids. With V trimmed by 2 bases and J by 9 bases, 13 bases remained unmatched. This CDR3 reads CASSYREIAGVGEQFF. The DNA for the CDR3 is TGTGCCAGCAGTTACCGCGAAATCGCGGGAGTGGGTGAGCAGTTCTTC.

The rearrangement joins TRBV29-1 to TRBJ2-7; D is perhaps TRBD1 (6 bases). V lost 5 bases to trimming and J lost 2 bases, with 13 bases between them. Germline CDR1 SQVTM, CDR2 ANQGSEA. This CDR3 contains 13 residues. Here the CDR3 DNA reads TGCAGCGTTAAGGACAGTTGGACCTACGAGCAGTACTTC. Translated: CSVKDSWTYEQYF.

This clone was observed a few times. V usage is TRBV4-1 and J usage is TRBJ1-5; a weak D match, TRBD1 (6 bases). CDR1 is MGHRA, CDR2 YSYEKL, per germline. The V end lost 2 bases, the J end lost 5 bases, and 19 bases lay between the germline ends. The CDR3 has 17 amino acids. CDR3 region: CASSQYARGQTDQPQHF. The CDR3 DNA is TGCGCCAGCAGCCAATACGCTAGAGGACAGACCGATCAGCCCCAGCATTTT.

V and J are TRBV7-2 and TRBJ2-7; D is ambiguous. Looked up from germline, CDR1 is SGHTA and CDR2 is FQGNSA. The V end was cut by 6 bases, the J end by 1 base, with 10 bases between. The CDR3 runs 13 residues. CDR3 protein: CASSFFQSYEQYF. CDR3 nucleotides: TGTGCCAGCAGTTTTTTTCAGTCCTACGAGCAGTACTTC.

The V and J genes are TRBV19 and TRBJ2-1; D may be TRBD1 (5 bases). V lost 5 bases and J lost 7, with 15 bases in between. The germline V gene encodes CDR1 LNHDA and CDR2 SQIVND (reference sequence). The CDR3 totals 14 residues. CDR3 loop: CASSLRTSWNEQFF. The CDR3 nucleotides read TGTGCCAGTAGTCTTCGGACATCGTGGAATGAGCAGTTCTTC.

As regards this clone: Relative to the germline gene, one junction end is altered; a read error may explain this. CDR3 sequence reads: CASSQDSVGGTGESF. DNA of the CDR3: TGCGCCAGCAGCCAAGATTCCGTGGGGGGGACAGGGGAGAGCTTC. The chain has TRBV4-3 and TRBJ1-2; 10 bases line up with TRBD1. The CDR3 length is 15 residues. Germline V gene sequence: CDR1 LGHNA, CDR2 YSLEER.